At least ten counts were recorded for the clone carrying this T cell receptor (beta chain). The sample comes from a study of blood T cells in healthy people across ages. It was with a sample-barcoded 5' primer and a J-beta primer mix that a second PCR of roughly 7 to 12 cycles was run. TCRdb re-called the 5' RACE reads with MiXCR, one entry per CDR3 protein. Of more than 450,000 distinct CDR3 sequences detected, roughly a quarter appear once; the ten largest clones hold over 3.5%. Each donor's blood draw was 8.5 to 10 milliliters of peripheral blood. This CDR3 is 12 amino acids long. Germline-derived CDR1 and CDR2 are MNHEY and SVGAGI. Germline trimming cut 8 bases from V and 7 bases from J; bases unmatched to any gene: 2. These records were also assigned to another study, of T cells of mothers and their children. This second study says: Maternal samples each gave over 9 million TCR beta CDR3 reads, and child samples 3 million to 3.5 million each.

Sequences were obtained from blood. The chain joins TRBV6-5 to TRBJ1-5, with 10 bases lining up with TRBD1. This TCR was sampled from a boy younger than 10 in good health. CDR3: CASGQGDQPQHF. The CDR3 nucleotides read TGTGCCAGCGGACAGGGGGACCAGCCCCAGCATTTT.